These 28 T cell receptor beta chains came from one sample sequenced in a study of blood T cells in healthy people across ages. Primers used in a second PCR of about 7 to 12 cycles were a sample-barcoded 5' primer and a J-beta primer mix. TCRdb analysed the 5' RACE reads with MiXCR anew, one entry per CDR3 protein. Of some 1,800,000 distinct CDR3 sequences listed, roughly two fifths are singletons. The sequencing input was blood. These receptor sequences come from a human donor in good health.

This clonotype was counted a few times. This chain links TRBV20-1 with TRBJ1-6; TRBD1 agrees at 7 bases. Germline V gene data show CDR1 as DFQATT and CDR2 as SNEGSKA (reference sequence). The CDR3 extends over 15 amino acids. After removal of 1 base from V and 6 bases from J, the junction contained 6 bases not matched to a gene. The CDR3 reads CSARGRQGVNSPLHF. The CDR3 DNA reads TGCAGTGCTAGAGGTCGACAGGGCGTTAATTCACCCCTCCACTTT.

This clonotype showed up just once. The CDR3 DNA sequence: TGCAGCGATGCGACAGTGACCTATGGCTACACCTTC. This translates into CSDATVTYGYTF. This chain joins TRBV29-1 and TRBJ1-2, with D tentatively TRBD1 (5 bases). This CDR3 contains 12 residues. The V gene's germline CDR1 is SQVTM and CDR2 ANQGSEA. The germline V and J ends were trimmed by 7 bases and 4 bases, with 13 bases remaining between them.

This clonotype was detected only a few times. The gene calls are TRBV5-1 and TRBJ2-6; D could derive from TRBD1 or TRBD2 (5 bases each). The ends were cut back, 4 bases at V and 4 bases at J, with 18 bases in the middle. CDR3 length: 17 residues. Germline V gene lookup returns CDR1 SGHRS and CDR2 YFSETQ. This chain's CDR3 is CASSPRDGVSGANVLTF. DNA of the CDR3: TGCGCCAGCAGCCCCCGGGACGGGGTTTCCGGGGCCAACGTCCTGACTTTC.

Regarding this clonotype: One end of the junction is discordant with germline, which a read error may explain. CDR3 DNA: TGTGCCGGCAGCCGCGGGGGAAACAATGAGCAGTTCTTC. Translation: CAGSRGGNNEQFF. V and J are TRBV7-2 and TRBJ2-1; 7 positions match TRBD2. The CDR3 spans 13 residues. The germline CDR1 and CDR2 sequences are SGHTA and FQGNSA.

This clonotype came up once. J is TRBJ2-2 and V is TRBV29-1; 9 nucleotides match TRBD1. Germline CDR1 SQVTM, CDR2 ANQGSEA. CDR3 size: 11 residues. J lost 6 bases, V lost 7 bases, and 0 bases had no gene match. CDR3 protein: CSGQGAGELFF. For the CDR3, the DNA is TGCAGCGGACAGGGGGCCGGGGAGCTGTTTTTT.

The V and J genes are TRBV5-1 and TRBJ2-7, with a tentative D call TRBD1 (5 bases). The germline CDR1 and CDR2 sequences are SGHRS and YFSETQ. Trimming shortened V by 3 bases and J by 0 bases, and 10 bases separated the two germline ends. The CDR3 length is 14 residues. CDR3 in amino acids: CASSSQVSSYEQYF. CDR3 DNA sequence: TGCGCCAGCAGCTCACAGGTATCCTCCTACGAGCAGTACTTC.

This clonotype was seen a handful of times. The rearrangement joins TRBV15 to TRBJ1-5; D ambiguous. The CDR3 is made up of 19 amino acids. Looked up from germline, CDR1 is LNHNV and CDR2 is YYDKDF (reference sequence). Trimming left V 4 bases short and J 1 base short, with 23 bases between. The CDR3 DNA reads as TGTGCCACCAGCACCGTCGCCCCGGGCCCCAGAGGCAGCAATCAGCCCCAGCATTTT. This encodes CATSTVAPGPRGSNQPQHF.

The CDR3 loop reads CATSEPTDSSYNEQFF. Written as DNA, the CDR3 is TGTGCCACCAGTGAGCCAACGGACAGTTCCTACAATGAGCAGTTCTTC. This chain uses TRBV24-1 with TRBJ2-1; a weak D match, TRBD1 (6 bases). Between the trimmed V and J ends, which lost 4 bases and 1 base, there was a span of 13 bases. Germline V gene sequence: CDR1 KGHDR, CDR2 SFDVKD. This CDR3 region has 16 residues.

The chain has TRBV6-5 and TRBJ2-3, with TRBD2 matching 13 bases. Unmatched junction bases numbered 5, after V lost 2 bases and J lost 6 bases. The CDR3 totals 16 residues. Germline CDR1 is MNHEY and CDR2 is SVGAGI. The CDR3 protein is CASSYRLAGGSDTQYF. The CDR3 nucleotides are TGTGCCAGCAGTTACAGACTAGCGGGGGGTTCCGATACGCAGTATTTT.

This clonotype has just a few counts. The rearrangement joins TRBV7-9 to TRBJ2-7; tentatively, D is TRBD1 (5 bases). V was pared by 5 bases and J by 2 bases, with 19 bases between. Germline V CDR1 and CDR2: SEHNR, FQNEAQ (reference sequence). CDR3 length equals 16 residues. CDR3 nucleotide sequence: TGTGCCAGCAGCCGTAGGGGAACAGCGAACCCCTACGAGCAGTACTTC. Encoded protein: CASSRRGTANPYEQYF.

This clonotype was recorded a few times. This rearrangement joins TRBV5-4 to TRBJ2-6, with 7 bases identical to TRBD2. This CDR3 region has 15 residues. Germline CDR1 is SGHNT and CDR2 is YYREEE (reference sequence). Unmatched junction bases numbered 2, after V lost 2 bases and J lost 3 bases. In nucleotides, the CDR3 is TGTGCCAGCAGCTTTGGGGGGGATGGGGCCAACGTCCTGACTTTC. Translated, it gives CASSFGGDGANVLTF.

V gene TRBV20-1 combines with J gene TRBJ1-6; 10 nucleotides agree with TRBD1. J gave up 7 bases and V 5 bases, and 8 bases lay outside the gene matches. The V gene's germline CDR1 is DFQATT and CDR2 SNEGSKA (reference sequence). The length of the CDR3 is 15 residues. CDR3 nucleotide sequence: TGCAGTGCTCTAACCGGGACAGGGGTAAATTCACCCCTCCACTTT. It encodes CSALTGTGVNSPLHF.

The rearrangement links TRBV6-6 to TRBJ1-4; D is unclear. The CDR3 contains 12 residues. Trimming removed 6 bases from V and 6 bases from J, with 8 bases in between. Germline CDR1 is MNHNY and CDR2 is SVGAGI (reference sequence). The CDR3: CASSSSDEKLFF. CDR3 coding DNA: TGTGCCAGCAGCTCCTCAGATGAAAAACTGTTTTTT.

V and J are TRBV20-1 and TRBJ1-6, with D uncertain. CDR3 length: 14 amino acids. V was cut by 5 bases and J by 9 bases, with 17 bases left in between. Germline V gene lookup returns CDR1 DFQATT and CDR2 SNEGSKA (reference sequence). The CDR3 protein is CSARRNVMGSPLHF. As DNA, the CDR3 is TGCAGTGCTCGTAGAAATGTCATGGGTTCACCCCTCCACTTT.

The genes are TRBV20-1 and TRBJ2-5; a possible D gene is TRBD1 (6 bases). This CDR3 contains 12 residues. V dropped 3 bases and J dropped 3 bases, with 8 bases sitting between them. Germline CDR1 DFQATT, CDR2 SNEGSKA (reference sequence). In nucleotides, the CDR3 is TGCAGTGCTAGCAACAGGGAAGAGACCCAGTACTTC. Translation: CSASNREETQYF.

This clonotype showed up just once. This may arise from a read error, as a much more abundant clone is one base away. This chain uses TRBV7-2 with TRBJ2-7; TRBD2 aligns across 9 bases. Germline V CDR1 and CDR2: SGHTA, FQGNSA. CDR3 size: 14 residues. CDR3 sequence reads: CASSSGTSSYEQDF. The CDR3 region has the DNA TGTGCCAGCAGCTCCGGGACTAGCTCCTACGAGCAGGACTTC.

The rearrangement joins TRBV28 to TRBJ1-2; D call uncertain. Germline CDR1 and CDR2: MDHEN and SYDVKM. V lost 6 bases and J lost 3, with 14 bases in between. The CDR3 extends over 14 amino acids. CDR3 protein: CASSTTGPYYGYTF. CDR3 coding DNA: TGTGCCAGCAGCACAACCGGGCCCTACTATGGCTACACCTTC.

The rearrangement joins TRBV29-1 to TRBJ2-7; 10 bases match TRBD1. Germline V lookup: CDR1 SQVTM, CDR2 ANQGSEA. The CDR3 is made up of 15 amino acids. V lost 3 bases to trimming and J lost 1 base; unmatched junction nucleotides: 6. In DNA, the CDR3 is TGCAGCGTTGAGTCGGGACAGGGGACTTCCTACGAGCAGTACTTC. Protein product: CSVESGQGTSYEQYF.

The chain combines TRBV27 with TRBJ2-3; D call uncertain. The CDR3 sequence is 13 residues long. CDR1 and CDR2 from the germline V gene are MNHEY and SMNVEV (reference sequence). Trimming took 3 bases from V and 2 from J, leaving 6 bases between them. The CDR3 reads CASSFDITDTQYF. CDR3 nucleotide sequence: TGTGCCAGCAGTTTTGACATCACAGATACGCAGTATTTT.

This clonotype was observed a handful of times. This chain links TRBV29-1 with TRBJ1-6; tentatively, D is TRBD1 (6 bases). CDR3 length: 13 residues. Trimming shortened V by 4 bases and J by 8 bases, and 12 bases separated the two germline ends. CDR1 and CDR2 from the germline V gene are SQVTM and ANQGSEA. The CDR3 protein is CSVGAGGDSPLHF. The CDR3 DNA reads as TGCAGCGTTGGGGCCGGGGGCGATTCACCCCTCCACTTT.

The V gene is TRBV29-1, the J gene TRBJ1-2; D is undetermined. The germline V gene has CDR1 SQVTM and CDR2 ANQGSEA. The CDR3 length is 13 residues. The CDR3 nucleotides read TGCAGTTTCCCCGCCCAAGGTTTGATTGGCTACACCTTC. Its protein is CSFPAQGLIGYTF.

CDR3 in DNA: TGCAGTGCTAGCCGGAATAAGAACACTGAAGCTTTCTTT. This translates into CSASRNKNTEAFF. The V call is TRBV20-1, the J call TRBJ1-1, with D unresolved. The CDR3 is 13 amino acids. V shed 3 bases and J shed 1 base, with 9 bases lying between them. Germline V gene sequence: CDR1 DFQATT, CDR2 SNEGSKA (reference sequence).

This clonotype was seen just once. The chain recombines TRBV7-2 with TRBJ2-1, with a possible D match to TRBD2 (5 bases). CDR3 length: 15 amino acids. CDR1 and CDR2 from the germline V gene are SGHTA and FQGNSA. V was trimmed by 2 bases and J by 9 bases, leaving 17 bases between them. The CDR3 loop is CASSLSLRGRGEQFF. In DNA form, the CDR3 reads TGTGCCAGCAGCTTAAGTCTCCGGGGTCGGGGTGAGCAGTTCTTC.

CDR3 sequence reads: CASAGGQYGETQYF. The CDR3 nucleotides read TGTGCCAGCGCCGGAGGGCAATACGGGGAGACCCAGTACTTC. The chain links TRBV5-6 to TRBJ2-5, with D possibly being TRBD2 (6 bases). Trimming cost V 7 bases and J 5 bases, with 18 bases left between them. The CDR3 extends over 14 amino acids. Germline V gene data show CDR1 as SGHDT and CDR2 as YYEEEE.

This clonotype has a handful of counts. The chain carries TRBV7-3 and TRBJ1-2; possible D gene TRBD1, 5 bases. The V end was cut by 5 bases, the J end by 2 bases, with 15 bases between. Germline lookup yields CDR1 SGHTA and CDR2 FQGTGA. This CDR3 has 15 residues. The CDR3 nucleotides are TGTGCCAGCAGCCAGGGACCAGATTTCAACTATGGCTACACCTTC. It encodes CASSQGPDFNYGYTF.

CDR3 amino acids: CSVFQGRVHEQYF. The CDR3 DNA sequence: TGCAGCGTCTTTCAAGGCAGGGTACACGAGCAGTACTTC. The chain links TRBV29-1 to TRBJ2-7, with D possibly TRBD1 on 5 matching bases. The CDR3 spans 13 residues. Germline assignment: CDR1 SQVTM and CDR2 ANQGSEA. Trimming stripped 6 bases from V and 5 bases from J, with 17 bases between.

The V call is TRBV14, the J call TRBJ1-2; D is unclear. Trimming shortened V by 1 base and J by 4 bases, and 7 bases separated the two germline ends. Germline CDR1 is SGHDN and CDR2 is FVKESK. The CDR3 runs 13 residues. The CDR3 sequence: CASSQGAPYGYTF. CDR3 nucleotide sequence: TGTGCCAGCAGCCAAGGGGCCCCCTATGGCTACACCTTC.

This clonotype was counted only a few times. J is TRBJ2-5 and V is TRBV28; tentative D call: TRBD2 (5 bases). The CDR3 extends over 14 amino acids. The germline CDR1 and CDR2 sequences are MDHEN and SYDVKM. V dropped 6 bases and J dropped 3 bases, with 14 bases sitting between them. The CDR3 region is CASSPDLEKETQYF. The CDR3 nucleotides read TGTGCCAGCAGCCCGGACTTGGAAAAAGAGACCCAGTACTTC.